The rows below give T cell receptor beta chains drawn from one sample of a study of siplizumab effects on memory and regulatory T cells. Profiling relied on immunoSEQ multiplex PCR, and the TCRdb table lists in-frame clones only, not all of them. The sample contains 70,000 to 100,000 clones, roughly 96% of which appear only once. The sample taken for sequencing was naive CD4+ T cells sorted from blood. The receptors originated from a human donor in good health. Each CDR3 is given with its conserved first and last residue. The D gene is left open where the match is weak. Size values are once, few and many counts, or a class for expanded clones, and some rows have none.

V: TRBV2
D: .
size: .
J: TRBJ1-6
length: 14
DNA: TGTGCCAGCAAGAAGGACGGATTTAATTCACCCCTCCACTTT
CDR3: CASKKDGFNSPLHF

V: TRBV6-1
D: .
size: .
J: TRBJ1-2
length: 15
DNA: TGTGCCAGCAGTGAAGGGTCGAGTGGTAACTATGGCTACACCTTC
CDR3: CASSEGSSGNYGYTF

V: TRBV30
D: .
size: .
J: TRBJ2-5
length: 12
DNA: TGTGCCTGGAGTGTTATACCGGAGACCCAGTACTTC
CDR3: CAWSVIPETQYF

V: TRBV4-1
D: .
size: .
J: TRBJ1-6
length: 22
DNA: TGCGCCAGCAGCCAAGATACGTTACCGGGGGGCAGGTCGGGCTCCTATAATTCACCCCTCCACTTT
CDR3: CASSQDTLPGGRSGSYNSPLHF

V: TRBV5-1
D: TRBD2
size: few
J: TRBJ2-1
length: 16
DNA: TGCGCCAGCAGCTTTTCAAGCGGGGGGGATTACAATGAGCAGTTCTTC
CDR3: CASSFSSGGDYNEQFF

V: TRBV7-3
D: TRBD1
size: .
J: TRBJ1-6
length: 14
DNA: TGTGCCAGCAGCTTGGGACAGGGAATATCACCCCTCCACTTT
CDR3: CASSLGQGISPLHF

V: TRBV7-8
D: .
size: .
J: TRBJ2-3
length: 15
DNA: TGTGCCAGCATTCCCATCGGACAGCCCACAGATACGCAGTATTTT
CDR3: CASIPIGQPTDTQYF

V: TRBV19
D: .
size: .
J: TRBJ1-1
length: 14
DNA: TGTGCCAGTAGATCACAGGGAGGGACTTCTGAAGCTTTCTTT
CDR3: CASRSQGGTSEAFF

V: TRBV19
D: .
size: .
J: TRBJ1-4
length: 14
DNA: TGTGCCAGTAGGGAAGTCGCAACTAATGAAAAACTGTTTTTT
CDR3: CASREVATNEKLFF

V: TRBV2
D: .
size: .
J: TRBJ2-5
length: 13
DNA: TGTGCCAGCAGATCCGGGACTCTAGGGACCCAGTACTTC
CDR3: CASRSGTLGTQYF

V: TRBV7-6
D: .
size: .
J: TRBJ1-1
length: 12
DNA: TGTGCCAGCAGCTTGGTGAACACTGAAGCTTTCTTT
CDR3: CASSLVNTEAFF

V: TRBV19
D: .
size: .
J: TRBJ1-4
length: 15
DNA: TGTGCCAGTAGTCCCCAAGGGGCGACTAATGAAAAACTGTTTTTT
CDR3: CASSPQGATNEKLFF

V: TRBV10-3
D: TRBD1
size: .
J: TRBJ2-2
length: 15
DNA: TGTGCCATCAGGGGACAGGGCGATAAAACCGGGGAGCTGTTTTTT
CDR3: CAIRGQGDKTGELFF

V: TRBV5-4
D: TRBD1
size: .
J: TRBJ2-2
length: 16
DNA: TGTGCCAGCAGCGCCGTCCAGGGGGAAGTCACCGGGGAGCTGTTTTTT
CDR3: CASSAVQGEVTGELFF

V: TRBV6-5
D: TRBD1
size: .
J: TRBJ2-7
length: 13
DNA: TGTGCCAGCAGAAACAGGGGCTCCTACGAGCAGTACTTC
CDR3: CASRNRGSYEQYF

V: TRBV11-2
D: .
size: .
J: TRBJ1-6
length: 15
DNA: TGTGCCAGCAGCTTATTAGGCAGGGCTAATTCACCCCTCCACTTT
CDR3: CASSLLGRANSPLHF

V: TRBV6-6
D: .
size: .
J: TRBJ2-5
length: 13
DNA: TGTGCCAGCAGTTACTCCCGGGTTCAGACCCAGTACTTC
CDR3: CASSYSRVQTQYF

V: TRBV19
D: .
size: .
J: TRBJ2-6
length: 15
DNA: TGTGCCACCAAAAGTGGCGCCTCTGGGGCCAACGTCCTGACTTTC
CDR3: CATKSGASGANVLTF

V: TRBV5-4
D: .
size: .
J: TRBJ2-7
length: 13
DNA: TGTGCCAGCAGCTTAGGGGGGGGTTACGAGCAGTACTTC
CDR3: CASSLGGGYEQYF

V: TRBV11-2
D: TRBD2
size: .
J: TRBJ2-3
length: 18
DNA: TGTGCCAGCAGCTCCCCCCGGGTAGCGGGGGGCGTCACAGATACGCAGTATTTT
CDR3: CASSSPRVAGGVTDTQYF

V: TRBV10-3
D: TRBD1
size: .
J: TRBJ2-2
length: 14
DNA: TGTGCCACGGCAGGACAGGGGGACACCGGGGAGCTGTTTTTT
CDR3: CATAGQGDTGELFF

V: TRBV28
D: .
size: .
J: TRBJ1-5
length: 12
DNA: TGTGCCAGCAGGGGCGGTACGGCGCCCCAGCATTTT
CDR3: CASRGGTAPQHF

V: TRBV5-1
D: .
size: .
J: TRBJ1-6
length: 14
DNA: TGCGCCAGCAGCTTGGCTGATCCAGGTTCACCCCTCCACTTT
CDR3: CASSLADPGSPLHF

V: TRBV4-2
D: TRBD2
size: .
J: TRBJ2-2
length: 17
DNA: TGTGCCAGCAGCCAAGATCTTACGGGGGGTCCCACCGGGGAGCTGTTTTTT
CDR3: CASSQDLTGGPTGELFF

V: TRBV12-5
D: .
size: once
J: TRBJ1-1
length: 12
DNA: TGTGCTAGTAAAGGAGCCAGGGATGGCGCTTTCTTT
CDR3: CASKGARDGAFF

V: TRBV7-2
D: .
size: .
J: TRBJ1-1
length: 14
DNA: TGTGCCAGCAGCTTAGAACTGGGATGGACTGAAGCTTTCTTT
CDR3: CASSLELGWTEAFF

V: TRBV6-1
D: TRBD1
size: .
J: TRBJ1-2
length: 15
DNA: TGTGCCAGCAGAGAACAGGGGGCCGCTAACTATGGCTACACCTTC
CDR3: CASREQGAANYGYTF

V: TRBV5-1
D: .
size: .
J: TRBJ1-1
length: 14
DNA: TGCGCCAGCAGCTTGGCCAACACGGAGACTGAAGCTTTCTTT
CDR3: CASSLANTETEAFF

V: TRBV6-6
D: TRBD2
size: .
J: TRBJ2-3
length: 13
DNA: TGTGCCAGCAGTTCGACTAGCGGGGATACGCAGTATTTT
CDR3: CASSSTSGDTQYF

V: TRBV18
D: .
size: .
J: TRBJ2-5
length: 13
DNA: TGTGCCAGCTCACTGGGGTTTCAAGAGACCCAGTACTTC
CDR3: CASSLGFQETQYF

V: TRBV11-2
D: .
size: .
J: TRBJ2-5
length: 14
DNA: TGTGCCAGCAGCAAAACACGACCCCAAGAGACCCAGTACTTC
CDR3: CASSKTRPQETQYF

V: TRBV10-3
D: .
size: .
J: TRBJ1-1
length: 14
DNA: TGTGCCATCAGCAACTTCGACAGGAACACTGAAGCTTTCTTT
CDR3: CAISNFDRNTEAFF

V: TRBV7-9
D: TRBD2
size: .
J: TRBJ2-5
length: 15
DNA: TGTGCCAGCAGCTTCACAGGTTATAGCGGGGAGACCCAGTACTTC
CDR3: CASSFTGYSGETQYF

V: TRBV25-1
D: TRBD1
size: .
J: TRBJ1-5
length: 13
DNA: TGTGCCAGCGGGGACAGCTTCAATCAGCCCCAGCATTTT
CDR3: CASGDSFNQPQHF

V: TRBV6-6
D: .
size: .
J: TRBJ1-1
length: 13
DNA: TGTGCCAGCAGTCCGACCCGCGAGTTGGGAGCTTTCTTT
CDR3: CASSPTRELGAFF

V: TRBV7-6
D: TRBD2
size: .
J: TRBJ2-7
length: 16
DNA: TGTGCCAGCAGCTCCGCCCCGCGGGGGAAGTCCTACGAGCAGTACTTC
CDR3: CASSSAPRGKSYEQYF

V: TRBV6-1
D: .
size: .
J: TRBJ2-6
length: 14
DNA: TGTGCCAGCAGACTGGCCTCTGGGGCCAACGTCCTGACTTTC
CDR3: CASRLASGANVLTF

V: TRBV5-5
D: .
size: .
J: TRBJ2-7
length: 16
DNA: TGTGCCAGCAGCCCGGGGGTGGCAGAACCTTGGAACGAGCAGTACTTC
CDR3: CASSPGVAEPWNEQYF

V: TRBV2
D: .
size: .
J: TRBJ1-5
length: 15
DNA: TGTGCCAGCAGCGACAGATACCTTAGCAATCAGCCCCAGCATTTT
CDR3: CASSDRYLSNQPQHF

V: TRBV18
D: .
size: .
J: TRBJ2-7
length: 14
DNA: TGTGCCAGCTCAGACCCCCGCCGGGGCTGGGAGCAGTACTTC
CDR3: CASSDPRRGWEQYF

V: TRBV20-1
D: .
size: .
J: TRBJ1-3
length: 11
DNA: TGCAGTGCTAGTGTCATGGACACCATATATTTT
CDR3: CSASVMDTIYF

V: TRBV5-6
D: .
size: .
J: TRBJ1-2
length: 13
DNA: TGTGCCAGCAGCTTGGTGAGGGCCTATGGCTACACCTTC
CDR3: CASSLVRAYGYTF

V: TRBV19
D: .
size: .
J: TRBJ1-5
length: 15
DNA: TGTGCCAGTAGTACCCTCGGGGGTCGGAATCAGCCCCAGCATTTT
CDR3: CASSTLGGRNQPQHF

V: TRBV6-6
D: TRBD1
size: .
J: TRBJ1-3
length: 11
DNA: TGTGCCAGCAGTACCAGGGGGACCATATATTTT
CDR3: CASSTRGTIYF

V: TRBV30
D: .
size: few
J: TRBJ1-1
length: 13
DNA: TGTGCCTGGAGCGTGGGGGGGTTAACTGAAGCTTTCTTT
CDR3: CAWSVGGLTEAFF